The sequence of this TCR beta chain was determined in a study of cytomegalovirus exposure and HLA in healthy donors. Broader study findings: In the 95 to 150 validation repertoires, a later analysis found that first-cohort TCR clusters tended to co-occur.

CDR3 length equals 14 residues. V dropped 6 bases and J dropped 9 bases, with 15 bases sitting between them. Germline V lookup: CDR1 SNHLY, CDR2 FYNNEI. Points on this clone: Its antigen is not identified.

Generated by immunoSEQ multiplex PCR, the TCRdb table keeps only in-frame clones and is missing some. The sample contains 150,000 or so clones, approximately 86% of which appear only once. The TCR comes from a man younger than 35 in good health and CMV-seropositive. Sequencing was carried out using PBMCs. The V and J genes are TRBV2 and TRBJ1-6; D is possibly TRBD1 (5 bases). CDR3 DNA sequence: TGTGCCAGCAGCGGACACTTGATCCCTTCACCCCTCCACTTT. Translating it yields CASSGHLIPSPLHF.